This entry concerns a single T cell receptor (beta chain). Sequenced by immunoSEQ multiplex PCR; TCRdb stores in-frame clones only, minus some. Found here are some 74,000 clones, less than 98% of them singletons; the top ten hold 0.25% to 0.3%. This CDR3 region has 15 residues. Trimming removed 2 bases from V and 4 bases from J, with 16 bases in between. The germline V gene has CDR1 SGDLS and CDR2 YYNGEE. This sample stems from a study of technical replicates of blood from a few donors. The sequencing sample was made of T cells isolated from PBMCs. The V call is TRBV9, the J call TRBJ2-7; the D gene is possibly TRBD1 (6 bases). This receptor was identified in a human donor in good health. The CDR3 sequence: CASSVSQGSLYEQYF. The CDR3 DNA is TGTGCCAGCAGCGTTAGTCAGGGGTCCTTGTACGAGCAGTACTTC.